The clone carrying this TCR beta chain was observed a handful of times. Its antigen is not known. This CDR3 has 15 amino acids. Per the germline V gene, CDR1 is MGHRA and CDR2 is YSYEKL. V gave up 2 bases and J gave up 3 bases; unmatched junction bases: 4. These data originate in a study of CD8+ T cells in alopecia areata. Study outcomes and limitations: Scalp samples also yield sequences from resident alphabeta T cells of normal skin. Clonality exceeded that of normal scalp in lesional scalp, most notably in alopecia totalis/universalis.

RNA was isolated and reverse transcribed to cDNA, the sequencing template. Repertoires were generated with immunoSEQ multiplex PCR, while TCRdb's copy carries only in-frame clones and drops some. The sample has approximately 30,000 clones, 55% seen once. Alopecia areata patients provided lesional scalp punch biopsies and peripheral blood, both collected for the study. Researchers picked out CD4+ and CD8+ T cells from PBMCs by sorting. This chain joins TRBV4-1 and TRBJ2-3, with TRBD2 identical over 8 bases. The receptor was derived from a human donor with alopecia areata. Input material: NKG2D-high CD8+ T cells sorted from blood. CDR3 coding DNA: TGCGCCAGCAGCCAACGAATAGCGGGAACAGATACGCAGTATTTT. Translated, it gives CASSQRIAGTDTQYF.